A selection of T cell receptor beta chains follows, all from one sample in a study of early T cells in non-severe SARS-CoV-2 infection. TCRdb reanalysed the 5' RACE reads using MiXCR and keeps one entry per CDR3 protein. This sample carries tens of thousands of distinct CDR3 sequences, 12% of them seen once, and the ten largest clones take approximately 7%. Sequenced sample: whole blood. These receptors all stem from an adult who was a healthcare worker with PCR-confirmed SARS-CoV-2 infection or an uninfected control (not recorded which). Each CDR3 is given without its conserved first and last residue.

v_gene: TRBV20-1
CDR3aa: SAYGLAGPSYEQY

v_gene: TRBV6-5
CDR3aa: ASRRLTGINEQF

v_gene: TRBV4-1
CDR3aa: ASSPPQDQTELF

v_gene: TRBV7-2
CDR3aa: ASSLAPTGNSYNEQF

v_gene: TRBV18
CDR3aa: ASSPGQGLTYEQY

v_gene: TRBV29-1
CDR3aa: SVGAGQVTEAF

v_gene: TRBV2
CDR3aa: ASSEASKTDTQY

v_gene: TRBV28
CDR3aa: ATQVVGYEQY

v_gene: TRBV4-1
CDR3aa: ASSQVRSRSDTQY

v_gene: TRBV20-1
CDR3aa: SVRGSSYNEQF

v_gene: TRBV7-2
CDR3aa: ASITGGVGTEAF

v_gene: TRBV18
CDR3aa: ASSQTSSSYEQY

v_gene: TRBV4-2
CDR3aa: ASSLLQETQY

v_gene: TRBV28
CDR3aa: ASRGGELF

v_gene: TRBV24-1
CDR3aa: ATSRGRSANEQF

v_gene: TRBV5-1
CDR3aa: ASTGGALGLAYNSPLH

v_gene: TRBV4-2
CDR3aa: ASSQSGTAKPYGYT

v_gene: TRBV29-1
CDR3aa: SVNQWGTLH